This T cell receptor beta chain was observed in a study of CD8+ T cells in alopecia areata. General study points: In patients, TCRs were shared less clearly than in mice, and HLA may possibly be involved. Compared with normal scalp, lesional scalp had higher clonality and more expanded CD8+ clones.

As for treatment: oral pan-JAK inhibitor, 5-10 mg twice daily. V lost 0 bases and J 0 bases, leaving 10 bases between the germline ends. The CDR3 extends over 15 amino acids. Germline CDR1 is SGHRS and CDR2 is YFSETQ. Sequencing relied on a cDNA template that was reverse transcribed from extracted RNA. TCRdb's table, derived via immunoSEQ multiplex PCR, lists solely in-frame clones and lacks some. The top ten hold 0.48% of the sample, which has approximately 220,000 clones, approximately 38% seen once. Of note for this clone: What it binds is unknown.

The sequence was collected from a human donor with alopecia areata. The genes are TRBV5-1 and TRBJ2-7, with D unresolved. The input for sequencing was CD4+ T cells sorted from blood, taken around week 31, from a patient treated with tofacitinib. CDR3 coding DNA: TGCGCCAGCAGCTTGGTCAGCGATAGCTCCTACGAGCAGTACTTC. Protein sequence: CASSLVSDSSYEQYF.